These 25 T cell receptor beta chains originate from one sample sequenced in a study of CD8 T cells in Susac syndrome. Random hexamers were used to reverse transcribe an amount of about 0.5 to 1 ug RNA. TCRdb called the immunoSEQ multiplex PCR reads again in MiXCR, with one record for every CDR3 protein. The sample holds hundreds of thousands of distinct CDR3 sequences, around 93% seen once. Sequencing input: CD4+ T cells from PBMCs. These TCRs come from a human donor with multiple sclerosis.

The chain joins TRBV19 to TRBJ2-2; 9 nucleotides align to TRBD1. After removal of 6 bases from V and 4 bases from J, the junction contained 9 bases not matched to a gene. CDR1 and CDR2 (germline): LNHDA, SQIVND (reference sequence). The CDR3 has 16 residues. The CDR3 DNA reads TGTGCCAGTAGATCTAGGACAGGGGCGAGCACCGGGGAGCTGTTTTTT. Translating gives CASRSRTGASTGELFF.

V gene TRBV6-5 combines with J gene TRBJ1-3, with 7 positions matching TRBD1. CDR3 length: 15 amino acids. Trimming cost V 6 bases and J 4 bases; bases outside gene matches: 9. CDR1 and CDR2 from the germline V gene are MNHEY and SVGAGI. This CDR3 is CASSRGGVEGNTIYF. As DNA, the CDR3 is TGTGCCAGCAGCCGAGGGGGCGTCGAGGGAAACACCATATATTTT.

This chain connects TRBV7-8 to TRBJ1-1; D is possibly TRBD1 (6 bases). The CDR3 loop spans 14 amino acids. V lost 6 bases and J 4 bases, leaving 15 bases between the germline ends. Germline lookup yields CDR1 SGHVS and CDR2 FQNEAQ. Here the CDR3 DNA reads TGTGCCAGCAGTTCCAGGGGAGGTGGCACTGAAGCTTTCTTT. Amino acid sequence: CASSSRGGGTEAFF.

The chain combines TRBV6-1 with TRBJ2-7; 8 positions agree with TRBD1. This CDR3 has 16 residues. V dropped 3 bases and J dropped 0; count of bases not matched to a gene: 7. Germline CDR1 MNHNS, CDR2 SASEGT. This chain's CDR3 is CASSDDRGFPSYEQYF. CDR3 bases: TGTGCCAGCAGTGACGACAGGGGTTTCCCCTCCTACGAGCAGTACTTC.

The genes are TRBV2 and TRBJ2-2, with D possibly TRBD2 on 6 matching bases. The CDR3 runs to 14 residues. Trimming cost V 7 bases and J 0 bases, with 9 bases left between them. CDR1 is SNHLY and CDR2 is FYNNEI in the germline V gene. The chain's CDR3 is CASKVAANTGELFF. The CDR3 nucleotides read TGTGCCAGCAAAGTAGCGGCGAACACCGGGGAGCTGTTTTTT.

The J gene is TRBJ1-2, the V gene TRBV7-7; TRBD1 might be the D (5 bases). The CDR3 covers 15 residues. CDR1 is SSHAT, CDR2 FNYEAQ, per germline (reference sequence). V was pared by 5 bases and J by 6 bases, with 19 bases between. The CDR3 here is CASSPIEAGQDGYTF. The CDR3 DNA reads as TGTGCCAGCAGCCCTATTGAGGCAGGGCAGGATGGCTACACCTTC. The variable domain in full, with the rest retrieved from reference TRBV7-7 and TRBJ1-2, is GAGVSQSPRYKVTKRGQDVTLRCDPISSHATLYWYQQALGQGPEFLTYFNYEAQPDKSGLPSDRFSAERPEGSISTLTIQRTEQRDSAMYRCASSPIEAGQDGYTFGSGTRLTVV.

The chain uses TRBV10-3 and TRBJ1-1; 7 positions match TRBD1. The V segment lost 3 bases and the J segment 6 bases; nucleotides outside the gene matches: 4. CDR3 size: 13 residues. CDR1 and CDR2 (germline): ENHRY, SYGVKD. The CDR3 DNA reads as TGTGCCATCAGTGACAGGGGGACCTCTGAAGCTTTCTTT. Translation gives CAISDRGTSEAFF.

This rearrangement joins TRBV20-1 to TRBJ2-3; 7 nucleotides line up with TRBD2. Per the germline V gene, CDR1 is DFQATT and CDR2 is SNEGSKA (reference sequence). This CDR3 region has 14 residues. V was clipped by 5 bases and J by 3 bases; unmatched bases: 8. This chain's CDR3 is CSAPTSWETDTQYF. DNA of the CDR3: TGCAGTGCTCCGACTAGCTGGGAGACAGATACGCAGTATTTT.

This chain links TRBV20-1 with TRBJ1-1, with a possible D match to TRBD1 (5 bases). The CDR3 covers 13 residues. Trimming pared 0 bases from V and 4 bases from J, leaving 9 bases between. Per germline, CDR1 DFQATT and CDR2 SNEGSKA (reference sequence). The CDR3 loop is CSARDGGGTEAFF. Written as DNA, the CDR3 is TGCAGTGCTAGAGATGGGGGTGGCACTGAAGCTTTCTTT.

V and J are TRBV30 and TRBJ1-6; tentatively, D is TRBD1 (6 bases). The germline CDR1 and CDR2 sequences are GTSNPN and SVGIG (reference sequence). Deletions cut 7 bases from V and 4 bases from J, with 8 bases between. This CDR3 is built from 12 residues. The DNA for the CDR3 is TGTGCCTCGACAGGATATAATTCACCCCTCCACTTT. Amino acids: CASTGYNSPLHF. Full variable domain (missing parts from reference TRBV30 and TRBJ1-6): SQTIHQWPATLVQPVGSPLSLECTVEGTSNPNLYWYRQAAGRGLQLLFYSVGIGQISSEVPQNLSASRPQDRQFILSSKKLLLSDSGFYLCASTGYNSPLHFGNGTRLTVT.

The CDR3 region is CASSGVGNTEAFF. The CDR3 DNA follows: TGTGCCAGCAGCGGGGTTGGGAACACTGAAGCTTTCTTT. This rearrangement joins TRBV7-9 to TRBJ1-1; D is unresolved. Trimming stripped 5 bases from V and 1 base from J, with 8 bases between. CDR3 length equals 13 residues. The V gene's germline CDR1 is SEHNR and CDR2 FQNEAQ (reference sequence).

In its sample, this clonotype was seen once. The chain recombines TRBV5-1 with TRBJ2-1, with 7 bases identical to TRBD1. V shed 0 bases, J shed 3 bases, and the junction held 6 bases outside the gene matches. The CDR3 is made up of 16 amino acids. CDR1 and CDR2 from the germline V gene are SGHRS and YFSETQ. CDR3 DNA: TGCGCCAGCAGCTTGGGTTTTGGACAGGTCTACAATGAGCAGTTCTTC. It yields the protein CASSLGFGQVYNEQFF.

The chain combines TRBV2 with TRBJ1-5; the D gene is possibly TRBD1 (5 bases). Looked up from germline, CDR1 is SNHLY and CDR2 is FYNNEI. CDR3 length: 14 amino acids. Trimming shortened V by 5 bases and J by 4 bases, and 12 bases separated the two germline ends. CDR3: CASSPQGQNQPQHF. In DNA, the CDR3 is TGTGCCAGCAGTCCGCAGGGCCAAAATCAGCCCCAGCATTTT.

The gene calls are TRBV30 and TRBJ1-2, with D perhaps TRBD1 (5 bases). The CDR3 has 11 residues. Between the trimmed V and J ends, which lost 4 bases and 10 bases, there was a span of 13 bases. Per germline, CDR1 GTSNPN and CDR2 SVGIG (reference sequence). The CDR3 protein is CAWTTRDLYTF. CDR3 bases: TGTGCCTGGACCACTCGGGACCTCTACACCTTC.

This rearrangement joins TRBV7-2 to TRBJ1-3; D is ambiguous. V lost 5 bases to trimming and J lost 3 bases, with 20 bases between them. The germline V gene encodes CDR1 SGHTA and CDR2 FQGNSA. CDR3 length: 17 residues. In nucleotides, the CDR3 is TGTGCCAGCAGCAGGCTAAGAGCAGCAGGAAATGGAAACACCATATATTTT. Translation gives CASSRLRAAGNGNTIYF.

J is TRBJ1-2 and V is TRBV27; D gene unclear. V was shortened by 3 bases and J by 1 base, with 18 bases between the two germline ends. CDR3 size: 17 residues. Germline assignment: CDR1 MNHEY and CDR2 SMNVEV (reference sequence). Here the CDR3 reads CASSLTRMAWGNYGYTF. Here the CDR3 DNA reads TGTGCCAGCAGTTTGACCCGGATGGCTTGGGGTAACTATGGCTACACCTTC.

The chain couples TRBV19 to TRBJ1-5; D unresolved. Germline-derived CDR1 and CDR2 are LNHDA and SQIVND (reference sequence). The CDR3 length is 15 residues. V gave up 1 base and J gave up 5 bases, with 12 bases separating them. This CDR3 is CASSIVHPPHQPQHF. In DNA form, the CDR3 reads TGTGCCAGTAGTATAGTGCATCCGCCCCATCAGCCCCAGCATTTT.

This clonotype was picked up a small number of times. The chain couples TRBV3-1 to TRBJ1-4; TRBD1 matches at 7 bases. V was pared by 0 bases and J by 7 bases, with 5 bases of the junction left unmatched. The CDR3 has 15 residues. Per the germline V gene, CDR1 is LGHDT and CDR2 is YNNKEL (reference sequence). The CDR3 nucleotides are TGTGCCAGCAGCCAAGATCACAGGGGTGGTGAAAAACTGTTTTTT. Translated: CASSQDHRGGEKLFF. Full variable domain (missing parts from reference TRBV3-1 and TRBJ1-4): DTAVSQTPKYLVTQMGNDKSIKCEQNLGHDTMYWYKQDSKKFLKIMFSYNNKELIINETVPNRFSPKSPDKAHLNLHINSLELGDSAVYFCASSQDHRGGEKLFFGSGTQLSVL.

This chain links TRBV20-1 with TRBJ1-1; TRBD1 might be the D (5 bases). Germline loops: CDR1 DFQATT, CDR2 SNEGSKA (reference sequence). The CDR3 is 15 amino acids. V lost 6 bases and J lost 2, with 19 bases in between. The CDR3 here is CSAPPGREGNTEAFF. The CDR3 region has the DNA TGCAGTGCCCCCCCGGGGCGAGAGGGAAACACTGAAGCTTTCTTT.

The J gene is TRBJ2-6, the V gene TRBV29-1, with no clear D. The ends were cut back, 2 bases at V and 0 bases at J, with 8 bases in the middle. CDR1 SQVTM and CDR2 ANQGSEA come from the germline V gene. The CDR3 consists of 15 residues. The CDR3, as DNA: TGCAGCGTTGAAAGGCGGAGCTCTGGGGCCAACGTCCTGACTTTC. Protein product: CSVERRSSGANVLTF.

The chain uses TRBV28 and TRBJ1-2; TRBD1 aligns across 9 bases. The V gene end was trimmed by 7 bases and the J gene end by 7 bases; junction bases not matched to a gene: 7. Germline lookup yields CDR1 MDHEN and CDR2 SYDVKM. The CDR3 has 13 residues. The CDR3, as DNA: TGTGCCAGCATCTCGGGACAGGGAAGTGGCTACACCTTC. Its protein is CASISGQGSGYTF.

The chain couples TRBV12-3 or TRBV12-4 to TRBJ2-5; D is possibly TRBD1 (6 bases). There are 15 residues in the CDR3. Deletions cut 5 bases from V and 1 base from J, with 14 bases between. As DNA, the CDR3 is TGTGCCAGCAGTCCAGCGGACAGTATCCAAGAGACCCAGTACTTC. It encodes CASSPADSIQETQYF.

The chain uses TRBV5-6 and TRBJ1-2; TRBD1 is a possible D gene (6 bases). Germline loops: CDR1 SGHDT, CDR2 YYEEEE. This CDR3 contains 13 residues. Trimming left V 0 bases short and J 6 bases short, with 9 bases between. This CDR3 reads CASSLDWGHGYTF. The CDR3 bases are TGTGCCAGCAGCTTGGATTGGGGGCATGGCTACACCTTC.

The CDR3 DNA reads as TGTGCCATCAGTGGGGCGGGCGGCTATGGCTACACCTTC. Translated: CAISGAGGYGYTF. This rearrangement joins TRBV10-3 to TRBJ1-2; no firm D call. The length of the CDR3 is 13 residues. The V end lost 4 bases, the J end lost 4 bases, and 10 bases lay between the germline ends. The germline gives CDR1 ENHRY, CDR2 SYGVKD.

The rearrangement uses TRBV6-5 and TRBJ2-1, with D hard to call. The V end was cut by 0 bases, the J end by 10 bases, with 10 bases between. CDR3 length: 13 residues. From germline, CDR1 is MNHEY and CDR2 SVGAGI. The CDR3 DNA reads TGTGCCAGCAGTTACTCCCGGGTCACAGAGCAGTTCTTC. Translating gives CASSYSRVTEQFF.